This TCR beta chain stems from a study of early T cells in non-severe SARS-CoV-2 infection. Study information: The sequenced material was bulk RNA from unsorted whole blood, and its chains were unpaired.

This CDR3 has 15 amino acids. Trimming stripped 8 bases from V and 5 bases from J, with 16 bases between. This clonotype has at least ten counts. TCRdb ran MiXCR on the 5' RACE reads and lists one entry per CDR3 protein. This sample carries tens of thousands of distinct CDR3 sequences, under 15% of them seen once, and the ten largest clones take around 1.3%. Sequences were obtained from whole blood. The TCR comes from an adult who was a healthcare worker with PCR-confirmed SARS-CoV-2 infection or an uninfected control (not recorded which). V usage is TRBV12-3 or TRBV12-4 and J usage is TRBJ1-6; D is possibly TRBD1 (5 bases). CDR3 bases: TGTGCCAGCTCCTCGGGGCAGACTAATAATTCACCCCTCCACTTT. This codes for CASSSGQTNNSPLHF.